Below are 17 T cell receptor beta chains sequenced from a single sample in a study of blood T cell repertoires in COVID-19. Libraries were prepared by immunoSEQ multiplex PCR; TCRdb keeps only in-frame clonotypes and omits some of them. The sample holds about 150,000 clones; roughly 80% are singletons and the top ten take 3.7%. The sequenced sample was peripheral blood. The receptor set was obtained from a woman of 80 years or more with acute or convalescent COVID-19.

This clone was found a few times. The chain joins TRBV19 to TRBJ2-6; TRBD1 is a possible D gene (6 bases). The germline V and J ends were trimmed by 3 bases and 4 bases, with 16 bases remaining between them. CDR3 length: 17 residues. Germline V lookup: CDR1 LNHDA, CDR2 SQIVND (reference sequence). The CDR3 is CASSMGTWTAGANVLTF. For the CDR3, the DNA is TGTGCCAGTAGTATGGGGACATGGACGGCCGGGGCCAACGTCCTGACTTTC.

This clone came up once. The V gene is TRBV4-2, the J gene TRBJ1-4; D not resolved. The germline CDR1 and CDR2 sequences are LGHNA and YNFKEQ. The CDR3 spans 11 residues. The V and J ends lost 4 bases and 11 bases respectively, with 8 bases between them. CDR3 in amino acids: CASSLARKLFF. The CDR3 nucleotides are TGTGCCAGCAGCCTCGCGCGGAAACTGTTTTTT.

V gene TRBV7-2 combines with J gene TRBJ2-3; 10 bases fit TRBD2. Trimming at V came to 6 bases and at J to 0 bases, leaving 9 bases not matched to a gene. This CDR3 has 17 amino acids. From germline, CDR1 is SGHTA and CDR2 FQGNSA. CDR3 nucleotides: TGTGCCAGCAGTCGGACTAGCGGACGGGCTAGCACAGATACGCAGTATTTT. Protein: CASSRTSGRASTDTQYF.

This clone has a handful of counts. This chain uses TRBV18 with TRBJ1-4, with D possibly being TRBD1 (5 bases). The CDR3 totals 15 residues. The germline V and J ends were trimmed by 4 bases and 7 bases, with 16 bases remaining between them. CDR1 is KGHSH, CDR2 LQKENI, per germline. CDR3 amino acids: CASSLSPDKGEKLFF. The CDR3 bases are TGTGCCAGCTCACTGAGCCCGGACAAAGGTGAAAAACTGTTTTTT.

This clone was counted a few times. J is TRBJ2-7 and V is TRBV5-1, with 13 nucleotides matching TRBD2. V lost 0 bases, J lost 7 bases, and 7 bases stayed unmatched. CDR1 SGHRS and CDR2 YFSETQ come from the germline V gene. The CDR3 loop spans 16 amino acids. CDR3 in amino acids: CASSLAGLAGQGEQYF. CDR3 in DNA: TGCGCCAGCAGCTTGGCGGGACTAGCGGGGCAGGGTGAGCAGTACTTC.

The chain uses TRBV18 and TRBJ2-1; TRBD2 matches at 9 bases. CDR3 length equals 15 residues. V shed 2 bases, J shed 8 bases, and the junction held 7 bases outside the gene matches. Germline V lookup: CDR1 KGHSH, CDR2 LQKENI. CDR3 nucleotide sequence: TGTGCCAGCTCACCAAGAGCGGGAGGAATCGATGAGCAGTTCTTC. This codes for CASSPRAGGIDEQFF.

The chain couples TRBV28 to TRBJ1-4, with D perhaps TRBD1 (6 bases). CDR3 length: 14 amino acids. Germline lookup yields CDR1 MDHEN and CDR2 SYDVKM. V was clipped by 6 bases and J by 4 bases, with 12 bases between them. For the CDR3, the DNA is TGTGCCAGCAGCACTGGACAGTTTAATGAAAAACTGTTTTTT. Translation: CASSTGQFNEKLFF. Drawing the rest from reference TRBV28 and TRBJ1-4, the complete variable domain is DVKVTQSSRYLVKRTGEKVFLECVQDMDHENMFWYRQDPGLGLRLIYFSYDVKMKEKGDIPEGYSVSREKKERFSLILESASTNQTSMYLCASSTGQFNEKLFFGSGTQLSVL.

This clone was found once. This sequence joins TRBV3-1 (or the pseudogene TRBV3-2) and TRBJ1-2; D may be TRBD1 (6 bases). Trimming left V 0 bases short and J 2 bases short, with 13 bases between. The CDR3 length is 16 residues. Germline lookup yields CDR1 LGHDT and CDR2 YNNKEL (reference sequence). CDR3 nucleotides: TGTGCCAGCAGCCAAGAACTTGGACAGAGGAACTATGGCTACACCTTC. Protein: CASSQELGQRNYGYTF.

Notes on this clone: An end of the junction differs from the germline gene, which may be a read error. The gene calls are TRBV3-1 (or the pseudogene TRBV3-2) and TRBJ1-2; possibly TRBD1 for D (5 bases). CDR3 size: 14 residues. CDR1 and CDR2 (germline): LGHDT, YNNKEL (reference sequence). CDR3 residues: CASSQDTGTYDYTF. Written as DNA, the CDR3 is TGTGCCAGCAGCCAAGATACAGGAACCTATGACTACACCTTC.

The rearrangement joins TRBV6-6 to TRBJ2-2, with D perhaps TRBD1 (6 bases). CDR1 is MNHNY and CDR2 is SVGAGI in the germline V gene (reference sequence). CDR3 length equals 15 residues. V was trimmed by 7 bases and J by 5 bases, leaving 17 bases between them. The CDR3 protein is CASTVLGGGTGELFF. The DNA for the CDR3 is TGTGCCAGCACTGTTCTAGGGGGTGGGACCGGGGAGCTGTTTTTT.

The rearrangement links TRBV3-1 (or the pseudogene TRBV3-2) to TRBJ2-7, with D maybe TRBD2 (7 bases). Looked up from germline, CDR1 is LGHDT and CDR2 is YNNKEL (reference sequence). The CDR3 spans 15 residues. The V end lost 4 bases, the J end lost 0 bases, and 13 bases lay between the germline ends. CDR3 nucleotide sequence: TGTGCCAGCAGCCGGACAGCGGGGAGCTCCTACGAGCAGTACTTC. It encodes CASSRTAGSSYEQYF.

The table lists this clone with a few counts. The rearrangement joins TRBV6-5 to TRBJ1-2; 9 bases fit TRBD1. CDR3 length equals 15 residues. Looked up from germline, CDR1 is MNHEY and CDR2 is SVGAGI. With V trimmed by 5 bases and J by 0 bases, 4 bases remained unmatched. CDR3 nucleotides: TGTGCCAGCAGTCCTGGGACAGGGACTAACTATGGCTACACCTTC. Protein sequence: CASSPGTGTNYGYTF.

The V and J genes are TRBV4-1 and TRBJ2-2; tentatively, D is TRBD2 (6 bases). V lost 0 bases, J lost 6 bases, and 11 bases lay in between. This CDR3 has 15 amino acids. The germline V gene encodes CDR1 MGHRA and CDR2 YSYEKL. The CDR3 spells CASSQEQRVAGELFF. As DNA, the CDR3 is TGCGCCAGCAGCCAAGAACAGCGGGTGGCCGGGGAGCTGTTTTTT.

A few counts support this clone. The chain recombines TRBV3-1 (or the pseudogene TRBV3-2) with TRBJ1-5; 7 bases line up with TRBD1. The junction had 12 bases not matched to a gene; V was cut back by 0 bases and J by 7 bases. This CDR3 has 17 residues. Germline CDR1 is LGHDT and CDR2 is YNNKEL (reference sequence). This CDR3 reads CASSQDVTGEWRQPQHF. The CDR3 coding sequence is TGTGCCAGCAGCCAAGATGTCACAGGGGAATGGAGACAGCCCCAGCATTTT.

This clone showed up just a few times. This rearrangement joins TRBV7-9 to TRBJ2-7, with 10 bases identical to TRBD2. With V trimmed by 1 base and J by 3 bases, 6 bases remained unmatched. Germline CDR1 is SEHNR and CDR2 is FQNEAQ (reference sequence). CDR3 length: 16 amino acids. The CDR3 region is CASSLDPSGSFYEQYF. DNA for the CDR3: TGTGCCAGCAGCTTAGATCCTAGCGGGAGTTTCTACGAGCAGTACTTC. The full variable domain, with the rest looked up from reference TRBV7-9 and TRBJ2-7, is DTGVSQNPRHKITKRGQNVTFRCDPISEHNRLYWYRQTLGQGPEFLTYFQNEAQLEKSRLLSDRFSAERPKGSFSTLEIQRTEQGDSAMYLCASSLDPSGSFYEQYFGPGTRLTVT.

This clone came up a few times. This chain connects TRBV11-2 to TRBJ1-2; D possibly corresponds to TRBD1 (6 bases). The CDR3 sequence is 17 residues long. Per germline, CDR1 SGHAT and CDR2 FQNNGV. V lost 1 base and J 2 bases, leaving 17 bases between the germline ends. CDR3: CASSLGGGGRRNYGYTF. CDR3 coding DNA: TGTGCCAGCAGCTTAGGGGGTGGGGGCAGACGAAACTATGGCTACACCTTC. Supplemented by reference TRBV11-2 and TRBJ1-2, the full variable domain reads EAGVAQSPRYKIIEKRQSVAFWCNPISGHATLYWYQQILGQGPKLLIQFQNNGVVDDSQLPKDRFSAERLKGVDSTLKIQPAKLEDSAVYLCASSLGGGGRRNYGYTFGSGTRLTVV.

This chain uses TRBV29-1 with TRBJ1-1; possibly TRBD1 for D (5 bases). V lost 3 bases to trimming and J lost 1 base, with 9 bases between them. CDR1 and CDR2 (germline): SQVTM, ANQGSEA. The CDR3 consists of 13 residues. CDR3 in DNA: TGCAGCGTTGATGGACAAAGGAACACTGAAGCTTTCTTT. This sequence encodes CSVDGQRNTEAFF.